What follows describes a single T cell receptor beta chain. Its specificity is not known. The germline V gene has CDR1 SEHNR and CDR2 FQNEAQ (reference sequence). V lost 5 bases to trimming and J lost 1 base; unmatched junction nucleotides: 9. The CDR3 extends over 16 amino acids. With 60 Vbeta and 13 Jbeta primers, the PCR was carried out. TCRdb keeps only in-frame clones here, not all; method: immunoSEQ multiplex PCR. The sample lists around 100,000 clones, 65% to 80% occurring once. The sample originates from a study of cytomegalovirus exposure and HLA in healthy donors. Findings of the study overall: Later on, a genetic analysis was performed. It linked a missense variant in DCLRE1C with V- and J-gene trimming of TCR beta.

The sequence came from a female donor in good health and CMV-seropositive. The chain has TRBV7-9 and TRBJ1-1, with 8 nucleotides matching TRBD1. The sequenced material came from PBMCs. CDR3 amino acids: CASSPLRGTGNTEAFF. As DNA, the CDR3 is TGTGCCAGCAGCCCACTTCGAGGGACAGGGAACACTGAAGCTTTCTTT.